The T cell receptor (beta chain) described here comes from a study of neurological immune-mediated disorders. This clonotype has ten or more counts. The germline V gene encodes CDR1 KGHDR and CDR2 SFDVKD. The CDR3 extends over 16 amino acids. The V segment lost 3 bases and the J segment 5 bases; nucleotides outside the gene matches: 8. The time point: longitudinal time-point 2. TCRdb passed the 5' RACE reads through MiXCR, listing each CDR3 protein once. The table shows 40,000 to 60,000 distinct CDR3 sequences, with roughly 14% occurring only once. The receptor comes from a male donor with HTLV-1-associated myelopathy (HAM/TSP). This chain connects TRBV24-1 to TRBJ2-1; 8 bases line up with TRBD2. The sequencing input was PBMCs. The CDR3 bases are TGTGCCACCAGTGATGCCCGGGGGGGCAATCACAATGAGCAGTTCTTC. Its translation is CATSDARGGNHNEQFF.